Described below is a single T cell receptor (beta chain) sequence and its context. The sample holds a few counts of this clone. The antigen it recognizes is unknown. Per-base qualities were not stored, and no clone one base away is much larger. This record comes from a study of beta chain features in type 1 diabetes (dated by TCRdb to 2016 to 2018). About the study as a whole: No differences in mean age, gender distribution, total cell number or subset yield were found between patients and healthy donors. Naive and central memory subsets were obtained from all 30 or so donors, but regulatory and stem cell-like memory subsets were isolated from only 8 patients and roughly 8 healthy donors. A total of roughly 110 million sorted cells were examined across all samples, and the number of cells per subset was strongly correlated with RNA yield. In the study, recently diagnosed type 1 diabetes patients and matched healthy donors were compared on the TCRB repertoires of their sorted circulating CD4+ T cell subsets.

From each donor, a single peripheral blood sample of about 110 mL on average was drawn into heparinised tubes. A BD FACSAria II was used to sort naive, central memory, regulatory and stem cell-like memory CD4+ T cells with a panel that included CD45RO, CCR7, CD25, CD127, CD95 and CD27. Every sorted population had a purity above 98%. Right away, PBMCs were isolated by Lymphoprep density gradient centrifugation and were stained directly, with no culture step. So that batch effects would be minimized, each experiment stained and sorted samples in pairs, pairing one healthy donor with one patient. Sequences SQVTM (CDR1) and ANQGSEA (CDR2) are obtained from the germline V gene. The CDR3 starts with the cysteine, ends with the phenylalanine, and has 13 residues. Only the CDR3 region is kept as DNA, spanning 39 bases read in frame from base 1. Trimmed from V: 2 bases; trimmed from J: 9 bases; junction bases lacking a gene match: 7.

The High Capacity cDNA Reverse Transcription Kit was used to reverse transcribe all of the isolated RNA, meaning that expressed TCRB transcripts were what got sequenced. Deep immunoSEQ sequencing was performed on naive, central memory and regulatory T cell samples, with an average of about 3.57 million total reads per sample. After sorted cells were lysed in RLT buffer, RNA was extracted with DNase-treated RNeasy Micro or Mini kits, with the choice depending on cell number. Each cell subset was processed separately to prevent cross-contamination, with patient and healthy donor samples processed together. The immunoSEQ multiplex PCR was used to amplify TCRB sequences from cDNA, yielding 87-bp fragments that span the CDR3 region. The amplicons were sequenced using the Illumina HiSeq platform. For the original study's pipeline: Synthetic template baselines were used to correct PCR bias computationally, reads within Hamming distance 2 were collapsed, and singletons that could not be merged were discarded. Reads were aligned to IMGT to assign V, D and J genes, CDR3 length, and insertions or deletions at six rearrangement sites. Within each subset, clonotype counts were normalized to sorted cell number, after which true diversity and Gini coefficients were computed with the tcR R package. The overlap coefficient, calculated on TCRB nucleotide sequences, was used to measure repertoire sharing. Out-of-frame TCRB sequences from naive cells were analyzed to stand in for the pre-selection repertoire. TCRdb carries this immuneACCESS record with in-frame sequences only. Its versions omit some clonotypes, under half of them owing to an unresolved V gene in the studies checked, with the rest unexplained. That table furnishes V, J and clone size, whereas the DNA furnished D and trimming. This sample gives roughly 500,000 clones in total; around 30% of them show up just once. Of the sample, 0.05% to 0.07% falls within the top ten clones.

The study at large found these results: Shorter templates might be favored by PCR, yet because patient and control samples were amplified and corrected together, any such skew would affect both groups equally. In all four CD4+ subsets, TCRB CDR3 length was moderately but significantly shorter in type 1 diabetes patients. Because the HLA sub-analyses included only small numbers of individuals, any influence of HLA type on TCRB rearrangement was left unresolved. Because cDNA rather than genomic DNA was sequenced, highly expressing activated cells could have been over-represented, although no difference in activation and CD3 levels was found between groups. Naive, central memory and regulatory TCRB repertoires appeared to be more alike among patients than among healthy donors. Patients with type 1 diabetes made fewer insertions and deleted more nucleotides at VDJ recombination sites, implying thymic rearrangement abnormalities.

The clonotype was recovered from a man in his late teens or twenties in good health. The rearranged segments are TRBV29-1 and TRBJ2-7; 10 nucleotides in the junction match TRBD1. The sequenced material came from naive CD4+ T cells from blood. This specimen's cell subset or site label, interpreted: true naive CD4+ T cells. The DNA reads TGCAGCGTTGAATGGGACAGGGGAAATACGCAGTACTTC. It specifies CSVEWDRGNTQYF.